Shown below are 24 T cell receptor beta chains from a single sample sequenced in a study of cytomegalovirus exposure and HLA in healthy donors. The PCR had 60 Vbeta and 13 Jbeta primers. Profiling relied on immunoSEQ multiplex PCR, and the TCRdb table lists in-frame clones only, not all of them. The data contain 75,000 to 90,000 clones, over 65% of them singletons. The sequencing sample was made of PBMCs. These receptors originate from a man aged 45 to 65 in good health and CMV-seronegative.

This chain connects TRBV2 to TRBJ1-3; perhaps TRBD1 as D (5 bases). Trimming removed 8 bases at V and 3 bases at J, with 14 bases between. Germline loops: CDR1 SNHLY, CDR2 FYNNEI. CDR3 length equals 14 residues. CDR3 residues: CASGAGRGGNTIYF. The CDR3 DNA reads TGTGCCAGCGGCGCGGGGCGAGGTGGAAACACCATATATTTT.

This chain uses TRBV6-5 with TRBJ2-3; 7 positions match TRBD2. The CDR3 loop spans 14 amino acids. J was trimmed by 3 bases and V by 6 bases; bases with no gene match: 6. Germline CDR1 and CDR2: MNHEY and SVGAGI. The CDR3 DNA sequence: TGTGCCAGCAGACCCGGGACTATAACAGATACGCAGTATTTT. Its translation is CASRPGTITDTQYF.

The chain carries TRBV27 and TRBJ1-1; 11 bases map to TRBD1. The germline gives CDR1 MNHEY, CDR2 SMNVEV (reference sequence). This CDR3 comprises 15 residues. With 5 bases clipped from V and 4 bases from J, the junction kept 6 bases outside the gene matches. The CDR3 bases are TGTGCCAGCAGTAGGGACAGGGGGGCGGGCACTGAAGCTTTCTTT. This encodes CASSRDRGAGTEAFF.

The rearrangement joins TRBV4-3 to TRBJ1-2; 9 nucleotides match TRBD1. This CDR3 is 18 amino acids long. J was trimmed by 3 bases and V by 3 bases; bases with no gene match: 14. Germline-derived CDR1 and CDR2 are LGHNA and YSLEER. CDR3 coding DNA: TGCGCCAGCAGCCACCTAAATCCTTTCCGGGACAGGGACTATGGCTACACCTTC. Translation gives CASSHLNPFRDRDYGYTF.

V usage is TRBV29-1 and J usage is TRBJ1-1; a possible D gene is TRBD1 (6 bases). The V end lost 7 bases, the J end lost 0 bases, and 9 bases lay between the germline ends. The CDR3 sequence is 12 residues long. Germline V gene data show CDR1 as SQVTM and CDR2 as ANQGSEA. In DNA, the CDR3 is TGCAGCGGCGGACAGATGAACACTGAAGCTTTCTTT. Translation gives CSGGQMNTEAFF.

The J gene is TRBJ2-3, the V gene TRBV6-1, with unresolved D. Trimming left V 5 bases short and J 1 base short, with 13 bases between. The CDR3 contains 15 residues. In germline, CDR1 is MNHNS, CDR2 SASEGT. The CDR3 here is CASSPAPTRTDTQYF. The CDR3 DNA sequence: TGTGCCAGCAGTCCAGCGCCGACCCGCACAGATACGCAGTATTTT.

This clone was observed a few times. This chain connects TRBV7-9 to TRBJ1-2, with TRBD1 identical over 7 bases. Germline V CDR1 and CDR2: SEHNR, FQNEAQ (reference sequence). The J segment lost 6 bases and the V segment lost 3 bases, leaving 7 bases of the junction unmatched. CDR3 length equals 14 residues. CDR3 DNA sequence: TGTGCCAGCAGCTTCGGACAGGCGTCAGATGGCTACACCTTC. It codes for CASSFGQASDGYTF.

This chain joins TRBV28 and TRBJ2-7; D is unclear. The V end lost 3 bases, the J end lost 5 bases, and 8 bases lay between the germline ends. Germline assignment: CDR1 MDHEN and CDR2 SYDVKM. The CDR3 length is 12 residues. CDR3 loop: CASSFGEDEQYF. CDR3 nucleotides: TGTGCCAGCAGTTTTGGAGAGGACGAGCAGTACTTC.

V usage is TRBV18 and J usage is TRBJ2-3, with D unclear. Germline CDR1 reads KGHSH; CDR2 reads LQKENI. The ends were cut back, 2 bases at V and 2 bases at J, with 5 bases in the middle. The CDR3 extends over 13 amino acids. The CDR3 DNA sequence: TGTGCCAGCTCACCAGGAGTCACAGATACGCAGTATTTT. Translation gives CASSPGVTDTQYF.

The chain is built from TRBV20-1 and TRBJ2-5; tentatively, D is TRBD1 (5 bases). The ends were cut back, 2 bases at V and 5 bases at J, with 6 bases in the middle. The CDR3 is 11 residues long. Germline-derived CDR1 and CDR2 are DFQATT and SNEGSKA (reference sequence). This CDR3 is CSARNRETQYF. CDR3 coding DNA: TGCAGTGCTAGAAACAGGGAGACCCAGTACTTC.

The V gene is TRBV11-1, the J gene TRBJ1-1, with D unclear. V was clipped by 5 bases and J by 1 base, with 5 bases between them. The CDR3 length is 12 residues. CDR1 SGHAT and CDR2 FQDESV come from the germline V gene (reference sequence). The CDR3 region is CASSPRNTEAFF. The CDR3 DNA sequence: TGTGCCAGCAGCCCCCGGAACACTGAAGCTTTCTTT.

The chain carries TRBV30 and TRBJ1-1; the match to TRBD1 covers 8 bases. CDR1 and CDR2 from the germline V gene are GTSNPN and SVGIG (reference sequence). The CDR3 sequence is 17 residues long. V gave up 1 base and J gave up 5 bases; unmatched junction bases: 15. This chain's CDR3 is CAWSAGSGGRGLTEAFF. The CDR3 DNA reads as TGTGCCTGGAGTGCCGGCTCGGGGGGCAGGGGGCTTACTGAAGCTTTCTTT.

The chain carries TRBV14 and TRBJ2-3, with D perhaps matching TRBD2 (5 bases). In germline, CDR1 is SGHDN, CDR2 FVKESK. V dropped 4 bases and J dropped 6 bases, with 11 bases sitting between them. This CDR3 has 13 amino acids. In nucleotides, the CDR3 is TGTGCCAGCAGCCCCCGACTATTCGATACGCAGTATTTT. Its translation is CASSPRLFDTQYF.

The rearrangement uses TRBV19 and TRBJ2-7, with a weak D call TRBD1 (6 bases). The germline gives CDR1 LNHDA, CDR2 SQIVND (reference sequence). The CDR3 sequence is 16 residues long. With 6 bases removed from V and 4 bases from J, the gap between germline ends came to 22 bases. CDR3 amino acids: CASSPTPGQRIYEQYF. CDR3 coding DNA: TGTGCCAGTAGCCCAACCCCGGGACAAAGGATTTACGAGCAGTACTTC. Full variable domain (outside the CDR3, taken from reference TRBV19 and TRBJ2-7): DGGITQSPKYLFRKEGQNVTLSCEQNLNHDAMYWYRQDPGQGLRLIYYSQIVNDFQKGDIAEGYSVSREKKESFPLTVTSAQKNPTAFYLCASSPTPGQRIYEQYFGPGTRLTVT.

This CDR3 reads CASSQPGLAEETQYF. The CDR3 DNA reads TGTGCCAGCAGTCAACCGGGACTAGCGGAAGAGACCCAGTACTTC. This sequence joins TRBV6-6 and TRBJ2-5; 11 bases agree with TRBD2. Looked up from germline, CDR1 is MNHNY and CDR2 is SVGAGI (reference sequence). The junction had 5 bases not matched to a gene; V was cut back by 5 bases and J by 3 bases. The CDR3 runs to 15 residues.

The chain carries TRBV19 and TRBJ1-1; unclear D gene. V was clipped by 6 bases and J by 6 bases, with 5 bases between them. The CDR3 consists of 10 residues. Germline assignment: CDR1 LNHDA and CDR2 SQIVND (reference sequence). This chain's CDR3 is CASRRSEAFF. The CDR3 DNA reads as TGTGCCAGTAGGAGGTCTGAAGCTTTCTTT.

The chain employs TRBV15 and TRBJ2-7, with a tentative D call TRBD1 (5 bases). The CDR3 consists of 14 residues. With 2 bases removed from V and 0 bases from J, the gap between germline ends came to 8 bases. CDR1 and CDR2 (germline): LNHNV, YYDKDF (reference sequence). In nucleotides, the CDR3 is TGTGCCACCAGCAGACAGGGCCTCTCCTACGAGCAGTACTTC. Translation gives CATSRQGLSYEQYF. Full variable domain (outside the CDR3, taken from reference TRBV15 and TRBJ2-7): DAMVIQNPRYQVTQFGKPVTLSCSQTLNHNVMYWYQQKSSQAPKLLFHYYDKDFNNEADTPDNFQSRRPNTSFCFLDIRSPGLGDTAMYLCATSRQGLSYEQYFGPGTRLTVT.

J is TRBJ2-1 and V is TRBV14, with 7 positions matching TRBD1. J gave up 8 bases and V 3 bases, and 10 bases lay outside the gene matches. Germline CDR1 is SGHDN and CDR2 is FVKESK. The CDR3 totals 15 residues. CDR3 sequence (DNA): TGTGCCAGCAGCCACCTGCCGGGACAGTCCTATGAGCAGTTCTTC. Translating it yields CASSHLPGQSYEQFF. The full variable domain, with the rest looked up from reference TRBV14 and TRBJ2-1, is EAGVTQFPSHSVIEKGQTVTLRCDPISGHDNLYWYRRVMGKEIKFLLHFVKESKQDESGMPNNRFLAERTGGTYSTLKVQPAELEDSGVYFCASSHLPGQSYEQFFGPGTRLTVL.

This chain links TRBV6-6 with TRBJ2-2; 7 bases are a match to TRBD1. V dropped 7 bases and J dropped 6; count of bases not matched to a gene: 8. Germline V CDR1 and CDR2: MNHNY, SVGAGI (reference sequence). The CDR3 contains 14 residues. DNA for the CDR3: TGTGCCAGCAAGGGGGCATCAGCGGCCGGGGAGCTGTTTTTT. This translates into CASKGASAAGELFF.

The V call is TRBV2, the J call TRBJ1-1, with 8 positions matching TRBD1. With 1 base clipped from V and 1 base from J, the junction kept 2 bases outside the gene matches. The CDR3 has 15 residues. Germline CDR1 is SNHLY and CDR2 is FYNNEI. CDR3 protein: CASSEEGQANTEAFF. Written as DNA, the CDR3 is TGTGCCAGCAGTGAAGAGGGACAGGCGAACACTGAAGCTTTCTTT.

Comment on this clone: Germline is not matched at one junction end, which may reflect a read error. The V gene is TRBV7-9, the J gene TRBJ1-1; D is unclear. CDR3 length equals 12 residues. Per germline, CDR1 SEHNR and CDR2 FQNEAQ (reference sequence). Written as DNA, the CDR3 is TGTTCCAGCAGCCTGATGAGCACTGAAGCTTTCTTT. Translation gives CSSSLMSTEAFF.

The gene calls are TRBV28 and TRBJ1-6; possibly TRBD1 for D (5 bases). CDR1 is MDHEN, CDR2 SYDVKM, per germline. V lost 3 bases and J 2 bases, leaving 8 bases between the germline ends. The CDR3 length is 15 residues. This CDR3 reads CASSFGAAYNSPLHF. DNA for the CDR3: TGTGCCAGCAGTTTTGGGGCAGCCTATAATTCACCCCTCCACTTT.

The chain uses TRBV20-1 and TRBJ1-2; perhaps TRBD1 as D (5 bases). This CDR3 has 11 residues. The V gene's germline CDR1 is DFQATT and CDR2 SNEGSKA (reference sequence). The ends were cut back, 6 bases at V and 6 bases at J, with 11 bases in the middle. The DNA for the CDR3 is TGCAGTGCGCCTCGGGGGGATGGCTACACCTTC. As protein: CSAPRGDGYTF.

This clone was observed once. This chain connects TRBV6-5 to TRBJ2-7; D unresolved. The CDR3 totals 11 residues. V lost 6 bases and J 4 bases, leaving 7 bases between the germline ends. Per the germline V gene, CDR1 is MNHEY and CDR2 is SVGAGI. This chain's CDR3 is CASRREYEQYF. The CDR3 coding sequence is TGTGCCAGCAGAAGAGAATACGAGCAGTACTTC.